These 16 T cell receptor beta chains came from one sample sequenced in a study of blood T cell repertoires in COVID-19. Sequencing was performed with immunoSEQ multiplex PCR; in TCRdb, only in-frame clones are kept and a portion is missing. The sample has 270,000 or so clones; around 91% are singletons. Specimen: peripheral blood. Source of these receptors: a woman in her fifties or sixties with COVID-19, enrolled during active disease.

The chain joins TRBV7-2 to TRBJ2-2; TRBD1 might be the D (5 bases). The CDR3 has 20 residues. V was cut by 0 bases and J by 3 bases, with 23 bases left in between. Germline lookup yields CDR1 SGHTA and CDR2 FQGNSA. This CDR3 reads CASSLARRQGPRRDTGELFF. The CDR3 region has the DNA TGTGCCAGCAGCTTAGCTAGAAGGCAGGGTCCCCGCCGGGACACCGGGGAGCTGTTTTTT.

CDR3 sequence: CASSIGSRALRAFF. CDR3 nucleotides: TGTGCCAGTAGTATAGGTTCCAGGGCCCTGAGGGCTTTCTTT. The chain has TRBV19 and TRBJ1-1; a weak D match, TRBD1 (5 bases). This CDR3 has 14 amino acids. Germline V gene sequence: CDR1 LNHDA, CDR2 SQIVND (reference sequence). Deletions cut 1 base from V and 11 bases from J, with 17 bases between. Variable domain in full (rest from reference TRBV19 and TRBJ1-1): DGGITQSPKYLFRKEGQNVTLSCEQNLNHDAMYWYRQDPGQGLRLIYYSQIVNDFQKGDIAEGYSVSREKKESFPLTVTSAQKNPTAFYLCASSIGSRALRAFFGQGTRLTVV.

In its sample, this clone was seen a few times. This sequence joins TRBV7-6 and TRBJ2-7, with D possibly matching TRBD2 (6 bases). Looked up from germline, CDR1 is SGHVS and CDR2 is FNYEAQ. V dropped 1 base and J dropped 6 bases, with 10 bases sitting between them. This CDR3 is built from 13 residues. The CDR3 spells CASSLEGGREQYF. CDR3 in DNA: TGTGCCAGCAGCTTAGAAGGAGGGCGCGAGCAGTACTTC. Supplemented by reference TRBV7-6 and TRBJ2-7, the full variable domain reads GAGVSQSPRYKVTKRGQDVALRCDPISGHVSLYWYRQALGQGPEFLTYFNYEAQQDKSGLPNDRFSAERPEGSISTLTIQRTEQRDSAMYRCASSLEGGREQYFGPGTRLTVT.

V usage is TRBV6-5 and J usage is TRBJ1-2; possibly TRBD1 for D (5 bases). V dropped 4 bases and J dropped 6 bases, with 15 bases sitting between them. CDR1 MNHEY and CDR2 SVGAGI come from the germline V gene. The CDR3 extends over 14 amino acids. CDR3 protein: CASSSDGWGDGYTF. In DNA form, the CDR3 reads TGTGCCAGCAGTTCGGACGGCTGGGGGGATGGCTACACCTTC.

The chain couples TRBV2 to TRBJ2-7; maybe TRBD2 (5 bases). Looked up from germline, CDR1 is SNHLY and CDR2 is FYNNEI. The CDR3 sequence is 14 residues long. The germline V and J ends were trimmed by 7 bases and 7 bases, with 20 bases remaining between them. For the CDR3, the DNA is TGTGCCAGCACCCGACGGGGAGTTTCGGGGGAGCAGTACTTC. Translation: CASTRRGVSGEQYF.

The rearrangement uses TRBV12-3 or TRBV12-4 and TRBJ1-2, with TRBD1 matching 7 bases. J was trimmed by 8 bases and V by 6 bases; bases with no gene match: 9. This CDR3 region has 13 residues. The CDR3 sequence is CASSDGQDRGYTF. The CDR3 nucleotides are TGTGCCAGCAGCGATGGACAGGACCGGGGCTACACCTTC.

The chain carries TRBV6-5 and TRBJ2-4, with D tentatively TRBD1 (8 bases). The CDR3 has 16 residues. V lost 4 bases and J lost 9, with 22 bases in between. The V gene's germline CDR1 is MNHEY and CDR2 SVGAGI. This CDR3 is CASSSPSGGGGGIQYF. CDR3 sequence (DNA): TGTGCCAGCAGTTCCCCCTCAGGGGGCGGGGGAGGCATTCAGTACTTC.

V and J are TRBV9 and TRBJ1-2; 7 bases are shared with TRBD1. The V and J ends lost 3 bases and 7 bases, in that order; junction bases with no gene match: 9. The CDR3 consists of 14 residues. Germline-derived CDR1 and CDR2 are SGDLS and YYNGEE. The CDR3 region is CASSAGTVSGGYTF. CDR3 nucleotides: TGTGCCAGCAGCGCAGGGACAGTTAGCGGTGGCTACACCTTC.

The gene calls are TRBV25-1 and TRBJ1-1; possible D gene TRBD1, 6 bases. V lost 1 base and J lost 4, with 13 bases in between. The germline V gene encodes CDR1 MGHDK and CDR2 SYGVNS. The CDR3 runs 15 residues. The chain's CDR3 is CASSEWGRGSTEAFF. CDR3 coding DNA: TGTGCCAGCAGTGAATGGGGCAGGGGATCCACTGAAGCTTTCTTT. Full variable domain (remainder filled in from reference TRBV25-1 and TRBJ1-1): EADIYQTPRYLVIGTGKKITLECSQTMGHDKMYWYQQDPGMELHLIHYSYGVNSTEKGDLSSESTVSRIRTEHFPLTLESARPSHTSQYLCASSEWGRGSTEAFFGQGTRLTVV.

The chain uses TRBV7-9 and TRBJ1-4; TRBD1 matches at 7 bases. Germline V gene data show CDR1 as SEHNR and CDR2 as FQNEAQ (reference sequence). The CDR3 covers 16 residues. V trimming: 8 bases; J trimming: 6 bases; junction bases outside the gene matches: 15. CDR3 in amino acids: CASGLRQGGWDEKLFF. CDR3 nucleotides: TGTGCCAGCGGATTACGGCAGGGGGGATGGGATGAAAAACTGTTTTTT.

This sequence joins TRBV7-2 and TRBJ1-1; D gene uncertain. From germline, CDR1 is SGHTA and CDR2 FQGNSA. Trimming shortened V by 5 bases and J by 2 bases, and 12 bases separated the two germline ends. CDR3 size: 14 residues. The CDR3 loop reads CASSPYSANTEAFF. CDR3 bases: TGTGCCAGCAGCCCCTACAGTGCTAACACTGAAGCTTTCTTT.

CDR3 region: CASSYGQGTDTQYF. CDR3 sequence (DNA): TGTGCCAGCAGCTATGGACAGGGCACAGATACGCAGTATTTT. The V call is TRBV5-5, the J call TRBJ2-3; 7 bases are a match to TRBD1. V trimming: 3 bases; J trimming: 1 base; junction bases outside the gene matches: 2. CDR1 and CDR2 (germline): SGHKS, YYEKEE (reference sequence). This CDR3 has 14 amino acids. Variable domain in full (rest from reference TRBV5-5 and TRBJ2-3): DAGVTQSPTHLIKTRGQQVTLRCSPISGHKSVSWYQQVLGQGPQFIFQYYEKEERGRGNFPDRFSARQFPNYSSELNVNALLLGDSALYLCASSYGQGTDTQYFGPGTRLTVL.

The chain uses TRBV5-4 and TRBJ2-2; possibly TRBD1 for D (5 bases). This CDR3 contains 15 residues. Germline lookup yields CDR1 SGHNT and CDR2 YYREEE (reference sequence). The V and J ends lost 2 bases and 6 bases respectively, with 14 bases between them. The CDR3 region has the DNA TGTGCCAGCAGCTTACAATCAGGGCTAGCCGGGGAGCTGTTTTTT. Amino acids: CASSLQSGLAGELFF. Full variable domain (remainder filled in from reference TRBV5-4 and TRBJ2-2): ETGVTQSPTHLIKTRGQQVTLRCSSQSGHNTVSWYQQALGQGPQFIFQYYREEENGRGNFPPRFSGLQFPNYSSELNVNALELDDSALYLCASSLQSGLAGELFFGEGSRLTVL.

The CDR3 loop is CASSPASVLTGQVQFF. The CDR3 DNA sequence: TGTGCCAGCTCACCCGCCTCAGTTCTGACAGGACAAGTGCAGTTCTTC. The rearrangement joins TRBV18 to TRBJ2-1; tentative D call: TRBD1 (6 bases). This CDR3 has 16 residues. Germline lookup yields CDR1 KGHSH and CDR2 LQKENI. Trimming stripped 3 bases from V and 12 bases from J, with 24 bases between.

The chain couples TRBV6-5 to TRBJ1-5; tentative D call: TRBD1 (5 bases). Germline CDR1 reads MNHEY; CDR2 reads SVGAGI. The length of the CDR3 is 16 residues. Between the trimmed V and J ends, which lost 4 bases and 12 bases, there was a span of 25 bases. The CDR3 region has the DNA TGTGCCAGCAGTTCTCCTTCAGTAGGGGCCCTTCGGCGCCAGCATTTT. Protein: CASSSPSVGALRRQHF.

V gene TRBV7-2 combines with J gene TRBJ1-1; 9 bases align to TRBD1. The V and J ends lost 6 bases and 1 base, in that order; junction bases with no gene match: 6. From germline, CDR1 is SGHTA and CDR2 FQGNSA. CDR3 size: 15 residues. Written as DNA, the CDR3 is TGTGCCAGCAGTTTCCTGGACAGGGGGAACACTGAAGCTTTCTTT. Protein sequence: CASSFLDRGNTEAFF.